This TCR beta chain was recorded in a study of T cell changes during pregnancy in multiple sclerosis. Libraries were prepared by immunoSEQ multiplex PCR; TCRdb keeps only in-frame clonotypes and omits some of them. The table shows about 77,000 clones, with about nine tenths occurring only once. Germline assignment: CDR1 MNHEY and CDR2 SVGAGI. The length of the CDR3 is 15 residues. V lost 6 bases, J lost 0 bases, and 7 bases stayed unmatched. The sample here was peripheral blood, taken before pregnancy. The TCR originated in a female donor with multiple sclerosis, enrolled in a pregnancy study. This chain uses TRBV6-5 with TRBJ2-7; 8 nucleotides agree with TRBD1. CDR3 DNA: TGTGCCAGCAGACCGGACAGGGCAAGCTCCTACGAGCAGTACTTC. Its protein product is CASRPDRASSYEQYF.